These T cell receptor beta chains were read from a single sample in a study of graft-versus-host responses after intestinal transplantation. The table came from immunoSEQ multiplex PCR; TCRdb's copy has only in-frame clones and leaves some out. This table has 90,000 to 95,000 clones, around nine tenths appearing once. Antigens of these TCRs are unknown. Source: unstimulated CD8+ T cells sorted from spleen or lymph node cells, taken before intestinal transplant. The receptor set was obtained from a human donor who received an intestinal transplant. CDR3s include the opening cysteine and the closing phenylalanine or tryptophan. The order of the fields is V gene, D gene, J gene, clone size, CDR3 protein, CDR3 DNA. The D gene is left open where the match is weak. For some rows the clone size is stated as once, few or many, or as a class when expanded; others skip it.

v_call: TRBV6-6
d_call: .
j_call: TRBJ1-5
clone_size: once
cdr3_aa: CASSYSASNQPQHF
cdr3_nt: TGTGCCAGCAGTTACTCTGCCAGCAATCAGCCCCAGCATTTT

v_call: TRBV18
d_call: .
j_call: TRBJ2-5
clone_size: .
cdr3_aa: CASSPLLATAGKTQYF
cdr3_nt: TGTGCCAGCTCACCATTACTTGCGACGGCGGGAAAGACCCAGTACTTC

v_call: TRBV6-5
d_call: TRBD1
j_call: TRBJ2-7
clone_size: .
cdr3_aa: CASSRWDSSSYEQYF
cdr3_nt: TGTGCCAGCAGTCGATGGGACAGCAGCTCCTACGAGCAGTACTTC

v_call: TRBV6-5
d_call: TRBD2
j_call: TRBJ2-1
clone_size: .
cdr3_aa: CASSYPGLADYNEQFF
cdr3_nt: TGTGCCAGCAGTTACCCTGGACTAGCGGATTACAATGAGCAGTTCTTC

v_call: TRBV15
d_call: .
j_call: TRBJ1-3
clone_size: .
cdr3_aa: CATSRDRTPGRENTIYF
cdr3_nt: TGTGCCACCAGCAGAGATCGGACCCCCGGACGGGAAAACACCATATATTTT

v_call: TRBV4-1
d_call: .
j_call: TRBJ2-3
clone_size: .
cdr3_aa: CASGELVTDTQYF
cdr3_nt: TGCGCCAGCGGAGAGTTGGTCACAGATACGCAGTATTTT

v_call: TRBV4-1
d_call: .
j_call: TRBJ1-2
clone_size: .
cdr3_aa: CASSQDWQGLNYGYTF
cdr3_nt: TGCGCCAGCAGCCAAGATTGGCAGGGGTTGAACTATGGCTACACCTTC

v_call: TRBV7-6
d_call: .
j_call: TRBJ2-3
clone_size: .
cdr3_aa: CASSLALRRLVGPTDTQYF
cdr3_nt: TGTGCCAGCAGCTTAGCGCTAAGGAGACTGGTGGGCCCCACAGATACGCAGTATTTT

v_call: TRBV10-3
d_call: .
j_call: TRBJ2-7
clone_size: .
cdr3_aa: CAISQQSWYAWEYEQYF
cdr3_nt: TGTGCCATCAGCCAGCAGTCTTGGTATGCTTGGGAATACGAGCAGTACTTC

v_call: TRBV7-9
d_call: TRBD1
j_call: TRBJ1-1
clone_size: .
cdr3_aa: CASSLSPGQGANTEAFF
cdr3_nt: TGTGCCAGCAGCTTAAGCCCGGGACAGGGGGCTAACACTGAAGCTTTCTTT

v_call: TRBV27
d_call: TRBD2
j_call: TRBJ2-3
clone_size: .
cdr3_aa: CASSFWAGGTDTQYF
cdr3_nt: TGTGCCAGCAGTTTTTGGGCGGGGGGCACAGATACGCAGTATTTT

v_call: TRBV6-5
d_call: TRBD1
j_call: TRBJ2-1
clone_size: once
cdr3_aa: CASSKTTGGNEQFF
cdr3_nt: TGTGCCAGCAGTAAGACGACAGGGGGCAATGAGCAGTTCTTC

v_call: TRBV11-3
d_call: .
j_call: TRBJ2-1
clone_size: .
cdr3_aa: CASSLGDYNEQFF
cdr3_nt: TGTGCCAGCAGCTTAGGAGACTACAATGAGCAGTTCTTC

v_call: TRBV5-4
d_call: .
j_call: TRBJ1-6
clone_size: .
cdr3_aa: CASSLSLGYNSPLHF
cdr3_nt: TGTGCCAGCAGCTTGTCCCTTGGATATAATTCACCCCTCCACTTT

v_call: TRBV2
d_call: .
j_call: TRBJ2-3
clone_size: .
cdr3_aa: CASLGFFTDTQYF
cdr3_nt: TGTGCCAGCCTGGGTTTTTTCACAGATACGCAGTATTTT

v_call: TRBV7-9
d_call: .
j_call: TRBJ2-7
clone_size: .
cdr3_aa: CASSLPSSGISGTYEQYF
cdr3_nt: TGTGCCAGCAGCTTGCCCTCCTCGGGCATCTCGGGAACCTACGAGCAGTACTTC

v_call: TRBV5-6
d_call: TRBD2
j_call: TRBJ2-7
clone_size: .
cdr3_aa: CASSLEASGSGEQYF
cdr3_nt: TGTGCCAGCAGCTTGGAGGCTAGCGGGAGTGGGGAGCAGTACTTC

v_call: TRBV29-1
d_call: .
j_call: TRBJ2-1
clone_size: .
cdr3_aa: CSVEDGQGRHEQFF
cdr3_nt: TGCAGCGTTGAAGATGGTCAGGGGAGGCATGAGCAGTTCTTC

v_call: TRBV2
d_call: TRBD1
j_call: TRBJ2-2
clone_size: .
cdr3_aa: CASKGTGGNTGELFF
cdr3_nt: TGTGCCAGCAAGGGGACAGGGGGTAACACCGGGGAGCTGTTTTTT

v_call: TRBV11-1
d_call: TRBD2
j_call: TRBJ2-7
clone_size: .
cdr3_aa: CASSFRAGLHSYEQYF
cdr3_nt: TGTGCCAGCAGCTTTAGGGCGGGACTACACTCCTACGAGCAGTACTTC

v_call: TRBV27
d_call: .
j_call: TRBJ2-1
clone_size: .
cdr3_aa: CASSLLSSYNEQFF
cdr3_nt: TGTGCCAGCAGTTTGTTGAGCTCCTACAATGAGCAGTTCTTC

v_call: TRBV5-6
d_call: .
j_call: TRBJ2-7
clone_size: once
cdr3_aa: CASSLGQKSSYEQYF
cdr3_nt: TGTGCCAGCAGCTTGGGACAGAAGAGCTCCTACGAGCAGTACTTC

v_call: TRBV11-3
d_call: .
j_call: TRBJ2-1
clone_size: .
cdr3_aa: CASSLTGYNEQFF
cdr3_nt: TGTGCCAGCAGCTTAACAGGGTACAATGAGCAGTTCTTC

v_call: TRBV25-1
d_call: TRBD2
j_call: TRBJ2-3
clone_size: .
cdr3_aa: CASSEFSGEGFTDTQYF
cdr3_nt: TGTGCCAGCAGTGAATTTTCCGGGGAGGGGTTCACAGATACGCAGTATTTT

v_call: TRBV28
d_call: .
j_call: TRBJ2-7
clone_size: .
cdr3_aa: CASRGGDVDWLEQYF
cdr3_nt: TGTGCCAGCAGGGGGGGAGATGTGGATTGGTTGGAGCAGTACTTC

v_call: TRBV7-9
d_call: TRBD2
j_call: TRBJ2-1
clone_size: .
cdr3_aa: CASSPTTSGGADEQFF
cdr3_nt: TGTGCCAGCAGCCCCACAACTAGCGGGGGGGCCGATGAGCAGTTCTTC

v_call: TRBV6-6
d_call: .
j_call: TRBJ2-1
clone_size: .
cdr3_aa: CASSYGGSGNEQFF
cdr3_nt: TGTGCCAGCAGTTACGGGGGTTCCGGCAATGAGCAGTTCTTC

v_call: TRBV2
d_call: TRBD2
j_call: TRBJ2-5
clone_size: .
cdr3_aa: CASSVSSGEYQETQYF
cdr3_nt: TGTGCCAGCAGTGTGAGTAGCGGGGAGTACCAAGAGACCCAGTACTTC

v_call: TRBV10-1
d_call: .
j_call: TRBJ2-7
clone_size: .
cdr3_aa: CASSESAGDSSYEQYF
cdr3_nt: TGCGCCAGCAGTGAGTCGGCCGGGGACTCTTCCTACGAGCAGTACTTC

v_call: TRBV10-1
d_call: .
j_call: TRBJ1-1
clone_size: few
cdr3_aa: CASSEGTNTEAFF
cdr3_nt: TGCGCCAGCAGTGAAGGGACGAACACTGAAGCTTTCTTT

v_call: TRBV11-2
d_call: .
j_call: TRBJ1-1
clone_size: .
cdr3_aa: CASSHFPRGRNTEAFF
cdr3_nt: TGTGCCAGCAGCCACTTCCCACGAGGACGTAACACTGAAGCTTTCTTT

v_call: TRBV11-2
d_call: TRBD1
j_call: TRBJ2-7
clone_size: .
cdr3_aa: CASTLLGTGSLEQYF
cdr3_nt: TGTGCCAGCACCCTTTTAGGGACAGGGTCTCTGGAGCAGTACTTC

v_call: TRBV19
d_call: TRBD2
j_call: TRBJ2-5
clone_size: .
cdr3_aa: CASSRQGLAEQETQYF
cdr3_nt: TGTGCCAGTAGTAGACAGGGACTAGCGGAACAAGAGACCCAGTACTTC

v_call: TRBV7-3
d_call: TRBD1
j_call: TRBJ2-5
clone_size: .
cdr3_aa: CASSLGTEEGETQYF
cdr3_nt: TGTGCCAGCAGCCTAGGGACAGAAGAAGGGGAGACCCAGTACTTC

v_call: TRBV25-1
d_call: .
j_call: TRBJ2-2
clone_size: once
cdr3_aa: CASRYPTGELFF
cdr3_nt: TGTGCCAGCAGATACCCCACCGGGGAGCTGTTTTTT

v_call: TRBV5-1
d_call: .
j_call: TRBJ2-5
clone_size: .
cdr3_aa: CASKNWLEGTQYF
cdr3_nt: TGCGCCAGCAAAAACTGGCTCGAGGGGACCCAGTACTTC

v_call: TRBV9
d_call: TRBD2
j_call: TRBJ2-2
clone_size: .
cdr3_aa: CASSSSGSGPGELFF
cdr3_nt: TGTGCCAGCAGCAGTAGCGGGAGCGGCCCCGGGGAGCTGTTTTTT

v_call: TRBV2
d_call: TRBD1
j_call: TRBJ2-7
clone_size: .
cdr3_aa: CASRIPGQGSYEQYF
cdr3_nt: TGTGCCAGCAGGATTCCGGGACAGGGGAGTTACGAGCAGTACTTC

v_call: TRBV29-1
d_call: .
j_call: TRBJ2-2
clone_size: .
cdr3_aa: CSAESQGTTGELFF
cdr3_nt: TGCAGCGCCGAGAGTCAGGGAACCACCGGGGAGCTGTTTTTT

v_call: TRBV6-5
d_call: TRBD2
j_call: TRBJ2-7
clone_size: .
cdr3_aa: CASRSGLAGYEQYF
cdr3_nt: TGTGCCAGCAGATCGGGACTAGCAGGCTACGAGCAGTACTTC

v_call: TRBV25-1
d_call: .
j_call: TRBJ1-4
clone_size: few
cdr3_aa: CASGMWEKLFF
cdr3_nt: TGTGCCAGTGGCATGTGGGAAAAACTGTTTTTT

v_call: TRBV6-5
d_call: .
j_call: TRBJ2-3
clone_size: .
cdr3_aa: CASSYFMGSSTDTQYF
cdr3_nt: TGTGCCAGCAGTTACTTCATGGGCTCTAGCACAGATACGCAGTATTTT

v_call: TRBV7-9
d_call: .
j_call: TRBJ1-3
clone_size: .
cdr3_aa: CASQETGSGNTIYF
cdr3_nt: TGTGCCAGCCAAGAGACAGGCTCTGGAAACACCATATATTTT

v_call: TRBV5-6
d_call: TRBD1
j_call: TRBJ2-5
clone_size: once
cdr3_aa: CASSLGGTGQETQYF
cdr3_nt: TGTGCCAGCAGCTTGGGGGGGACAGGTCAAGAGACCCAGTACTTC

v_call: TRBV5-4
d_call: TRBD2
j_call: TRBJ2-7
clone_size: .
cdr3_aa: CASSLLAGVLSYEQYF
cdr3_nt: TGTGCCAGCAGCTTACTGGCGGGAGTTCTCTCCTACGAGCAGTACTTC

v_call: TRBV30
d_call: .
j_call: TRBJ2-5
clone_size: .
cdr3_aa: CAWSVSPGPRYQETQYF
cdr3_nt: TGTGCCTGGAGTGTATCGCCGGGACCACGTTACCAAGAGACCCAGTACTTC

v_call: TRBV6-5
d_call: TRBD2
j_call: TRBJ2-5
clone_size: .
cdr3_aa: CASRDPSGKETQYF
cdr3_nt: TGTGCCAGCAGAGACCCTAGCGGGAAAGAGACCCAGTACTTC

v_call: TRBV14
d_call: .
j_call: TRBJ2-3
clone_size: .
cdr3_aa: CASSQVTGTDTQYF
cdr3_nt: TGTGCCAGCAGCCAAGTAACAGGGACGGATACGCAGTATTTT

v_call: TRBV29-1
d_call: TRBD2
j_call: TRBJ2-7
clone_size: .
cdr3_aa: CSVPGGRVSYEQYF
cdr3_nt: TGCAGCGTCCCTGGCGGGAGGGTCTCCTACGAGCAGTACTTC

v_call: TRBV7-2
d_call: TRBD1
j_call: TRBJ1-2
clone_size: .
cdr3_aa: CASSGWDRVYSGYTF
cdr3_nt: TGTGCCAGCAGCGGATGGGACAGGGTCTACTCTGGCTACACCTTC

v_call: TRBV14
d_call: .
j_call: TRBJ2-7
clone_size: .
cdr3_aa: CASSPRAGDNEQYF
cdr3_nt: TGTGCCAGCAGCCCACGGGCGGGTGACAACGAGCAGTACTTC

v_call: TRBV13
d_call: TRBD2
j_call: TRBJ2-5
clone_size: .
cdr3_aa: CASRTAGGAETQYF
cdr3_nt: TGTGCCAGCAGGACTGCGGGAGGGGCCGAGACCCAGTACTTC

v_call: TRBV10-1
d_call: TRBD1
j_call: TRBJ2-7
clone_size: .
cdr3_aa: CASSLGQSYEQYF
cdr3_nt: TGCGCCAGCAGCCTGGGACAGTCCTACGAGCAGTACTTC

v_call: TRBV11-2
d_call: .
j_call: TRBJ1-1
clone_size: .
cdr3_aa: CASSLGVQGGEAFF
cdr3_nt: TGTGCCAGCAGCTTAGGCGTTCAGGGCGGTGAAGCTTTCTTT

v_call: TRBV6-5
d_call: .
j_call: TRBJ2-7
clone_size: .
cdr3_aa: CASSRDGSYEQYF
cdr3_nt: TGTGCCAGCAGTCGGGACGGATCCTACGAGCAGTACTTC

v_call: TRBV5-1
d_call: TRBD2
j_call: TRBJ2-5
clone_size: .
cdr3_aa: CASSLGLAGGDPQETQYF
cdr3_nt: TGCGCCAGCAGCTTGGGACTAGCGGGGGGTGATCCCCAAGAGACCCAGTACTTC

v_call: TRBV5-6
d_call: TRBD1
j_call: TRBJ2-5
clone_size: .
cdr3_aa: CASSARSGGAWETQYF
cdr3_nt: TGTGCCAGCAGCGCGCGCTCAGGGGGCGCTTGGGAGACCCAGTACTTC